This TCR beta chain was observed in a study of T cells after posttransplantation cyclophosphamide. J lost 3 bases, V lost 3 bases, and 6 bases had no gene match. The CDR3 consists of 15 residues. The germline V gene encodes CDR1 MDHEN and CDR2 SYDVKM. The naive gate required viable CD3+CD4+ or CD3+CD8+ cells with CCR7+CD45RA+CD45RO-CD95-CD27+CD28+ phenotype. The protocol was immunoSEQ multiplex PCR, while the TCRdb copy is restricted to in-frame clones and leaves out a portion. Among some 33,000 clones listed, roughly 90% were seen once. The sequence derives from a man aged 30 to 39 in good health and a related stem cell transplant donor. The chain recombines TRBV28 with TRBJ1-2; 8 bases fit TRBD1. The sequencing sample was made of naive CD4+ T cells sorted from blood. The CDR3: CASSLIRTGHYGYTF. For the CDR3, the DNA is TGTGCCAGCAGTTTGATAAGGACAGGGCACTATGGCTACACCTTC.